This T cell receptor (beta chain) was obtained from a study of shared clonotypes between healthy human individuals. For the study at large: Per-donor plates numbered three CD4 naive, three CD4 memory, two CD8 naive and one CD8 memory. General study results and limits: Rarefaction showed sorted-subset sequencing was incomplete despite large depth. What naive subsets generally showed was a larger estimated richness than memory subsets showed.

The germline V gene has CDR1 SGHRS and CDR2 YFSETQ. Unmatched junction bases numbered 7, after V lost 1 base and J lost 0 bases. The CDR3 length is 16 residues. Naive CD8 populations comprised CD45RO-negative cells positively selected for CCR7, excluding terminally differentiated effector memory CD45RA+ cells. As concerns this clone: Its target is unknown.

The input for sorted-subset replicate PCRs was roughly 180 ng DNA, tens of thousands of T cell genomes. Libraries were prepared by immunoSEQ multiplex PCR; TCRdb keeps only in-frame clonotypes and omits some of them. In the table there are approximately 590,000 clones, 95% of which are singletons. What was sequenced was naive CD8+ T cells sorted from blood. The origin of this receptor is a woman younger than 45 in good health. The gene calls are TRBV5-1 and TRBJ2-7; the match to TRBD2 covers 7 bases. DNA for the CDR3: TGCGCCAGCAGCTTGCCGCGGCGGGAGATCTCCTACGAGCAGTACTTC. This gives the protein CASSLPRREISYEQYF.